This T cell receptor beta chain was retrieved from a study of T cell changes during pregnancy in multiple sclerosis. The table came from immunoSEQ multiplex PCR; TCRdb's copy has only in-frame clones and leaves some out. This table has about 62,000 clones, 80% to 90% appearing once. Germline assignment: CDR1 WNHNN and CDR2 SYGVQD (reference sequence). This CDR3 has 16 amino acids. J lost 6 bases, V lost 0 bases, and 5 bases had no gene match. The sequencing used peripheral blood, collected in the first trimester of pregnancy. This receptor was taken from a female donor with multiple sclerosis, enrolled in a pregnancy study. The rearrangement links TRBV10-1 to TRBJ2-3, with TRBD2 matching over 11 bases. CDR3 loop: CASSESGTSGLDTQYF. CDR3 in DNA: TGCGCCAGCAGTGAGTCAGGGACTAGCGGCTTGGATACGCAGTATTTT.